These 19 T cell receptor beta chains came from one sample sequenced in a study of T cell responses to AZD1222 COVID-19 vaccine. Sequencing used immunoSEQ multiplex PCR; TCRdb keeps in-frame clones, though not all of them. The profile covers roughly 110,000 clones, with roughly 90% appearing a single time and 5.1% taken by the ten largest. This sample comprised peripheral blood, obtained on day 0 of AZD1222 vaccination. The receptors derive from an adult in good health.

This clone showed up just once. The rearrangement uses TRBV3-1 (or the pseudogene TRBV3-2) and TRBJ2-5; 9 bases align to TRBD2. CDR1 is LGHDT, CDR2 YNNKEL, per germline (reference sequence). V lost 7 bases and J lost 5; bases outside the gene matches: 11. The CDR3 is made up of 15 amino acids. The CDR3 DNA sequence: TGTGCCAGCACCCCAGGTGCGGGAGGGAAGGAGACCCAGTACTTC. The encoded protein is CASTPGAGGKETQYF.

This rearrangement joins TRBV18 to TRBJ1-4; TRBD1 might be the D (5 bases). The CDR3 sequence is 18 residues long. Trimming cost V 3 bases and J 0 bases, with 17 bases left between them. Germline CDR1 and CDR2: KGHSH and LQKENI. CDR3 sequence: CASSPEGRTVTTNEKLFF. DNA for the CDR3: TGTGCCAGCTCACCGGAGGGACGGACTGTTACAACTAATGAAAAACTGTTTTTT.

The V gene is TRBV7-9, the J gene TRBJ2-5, with D tentatively TRBD2 (6 bases). This CDR3 is built from 14 residues. V was pared by 3 bases and J by 2 bases, with 10 bases between. Looked up from germline, CDR1 is SEHNR and CDR2 is FQNEAQ (reference sequence). The CDR3 loop reads CASSFLGGQETQYF. DNA for the CDR3: TGTGCCAGCAGCTTTCTTGGAGGGCAAGAGACCCAGTACTTC.

The CDR3 protein is CASSFGTGAYEQYF. As DNA, the CDR3 is TGTGCCAGCAGCTTCGGGACAGGGGCATACGAGCAGTACTTC. The chain links TRBV13 to TRBJ2-7; the match to TRBD1 covers 10 bases. This CDR3 is 14 amino acids long. Germline V gene data show CDR1 as PRHDT and CDR2 as FYEKMQ (reference sequence). V was pared by 3 bases and J by 4 bases, with 3 bases of the junction left unmatched.

This sequence joins TRBV24-1 and TRBJ2-2, with 7 bases aligning to TRBD1. J lost 5 bases, V lost 4 bases, and 12 bases had no gene match. The CDR3 length is 17 residues. The germline CDR1 and CDR2 sequences are KGHDR and SFDVKD. CDR3 sequence: CATSERLRQGGTGELFF. In DNA, the CDR3 is TGTGCCACCAGTGAAAGGCTGAGACAGGGTGGGACCGGGGAGCTGTTTTTT.

The V and J genes are TRBV4-1 and TRBJ1-6; possibly TRBD1 for D (5 bases). Trimming pared 3 bases from V and 7 bases from J, leaving 13 bases between. CDR1 is MGHRA and CDR2 is YSYEKL in the germline V gene. CDR3 length equals 15 residues. CDR3 in DNA: TGCGCCAGCAGCCAGCCATGGCAGGGAAATTCACCCCTCCACTTT. Protein product: CASSQPWQGNSPLHF.

V is TRBV11-2 and J is TRBJ2-4; 8 bases are shared with TRBD1. The CDR3 sequence is 15 residues long. Trimming cost V 1 base and J 9 bases; bases outside gene matches: 8. In germline, CDR1 is SGHAT, CDR2 FQNNGV. The CDR3 DNA sequence: TGTGCCAGCAGCTTAGCGGTCAGGGGGCAAGGCATTCAGTACTTC. Amino acids: CASSLAVRGQGIQYF.

J is TRBJ1-1 and V is TRBV5-1; D unclear. The CDR3 is 14 residues long. V lost 0 bases and J 0 bases, leaving 6 bases between the germline ends. Germline assignment: CDR1 SGHRS and CDR2 YFSETQ. The CDR3 coding sequence is TGCGCCAGCAGCTTGGGACACTTGAACACTGAAGCTTTCTTT. Amino acid sequence: CASSLGHLNTEAFF.

J is TRBJ2-7 and V is TRBV5-1, with TRBD1 as a possible D gene (6 bases). V lost 0 bases, J lost 3 bases, and 7 bases lay in between. The CDR3 runs to 13 residues. Germline V gene lookup returns CDR1 SGHRS and CDR2 YFSETQ. The CDR3 DNA reads as TGCGCCAGCAGCTTGGAAGGGGGCTACGAGCAGTACTTC. This gives the protein CASSLEGGYEQYF.

This CDR3 reads CASTVGQNEAFF. CDR3 coding DNA: TGTGCCAGCACCGTGGGACAGAATGAAGCTTTCTTT. This chain uses TRBV28 with TRBJ1-1, with TRBD1 matching over 7 bases. V trimming: 7 bases; J trimming: 7 bases; junction bases outside the gene matches: 6. The CDR3 is 12 residues long. Per the germline V gene, CDR1 is MDHEN and CDR2 is SYDVKM.

CDR3 residues: CASSPAGSISGNTIYF. For the CDR3, the DNA is TGTGCCAGCAGCCCCGCCGGTTCCATCTCTGGAAACACCATATATTTT. The genes are TRBV28 and TRBJ1-3; unclear D gene. The CDR3 has 16 amino acids. The germline CDR1 and CDR2 sequences are MDHEN and SYDVKM. Trimming removed 6 bases at V and 0 bases at J, with 15 bases between.

The V gene is TRBV5-4, the J gene TRBJ2-7; possibly TRBD2 for D (6 bases). The V gene lost 4 bases and the J gene lost 0 bases, with 14 bases spanning the gap. Germline V gene data show CDR1 as SGHNT and CDR2 as YYREEE (reference sequence). The CDR3 has 15 residues. The CDR3 sequence is CASSPLGGSSYEQYF. The CDR3, as DNA: TGTGCCAGCAGCCCCCTCGGGGGTAGCTCCTACGAGCAGTACTTC.

This chain links TRBV4-2 with TRBJ1-6, with 9 positions matching TRBD1. The CDR3 is 15 residues long. Losses at the gene ends were 4 bases for V and 10 bases for J; bases not matched to a gene: 8. Germline CDR1 LGHNA, CDR2 YNFKEQ. CDR3 protein: CASSPGQGTDSPLHF. For the CDR3, the DNA is TGTGCCAGCAGCCCCGGACAGGGGACGGACTCACCCCTCCACTTT.

This chain links TRBV7-8 with TRBJ1-5; 10 bases match TRBD1. J gave up 0 bases and V 2 bases, and 7 bases lay outside the gene matches. CDR1 is SGHVS and CDR2 is FQNEAQ in the germline V gene. There are 18 residues in the CDR3. CDR3 sequence (DNA): TGTGCCAGCAGCTTAAGGACAGGGGGGGCCTATAGCAATCAGCCCCAGCATTTT. This gives the protein CASSLRTGGAYSNQPQHF.

The chain combines TRBV6-5 with TRBJ1-2; no reliable D call. V lost 4 bases, J lost 8 bases, and 14 bases lay in between. Per germline, CDR1 MNHEY and CDR2 SVGAGI. This CDR3 is built from 13 residues. The CDR3 is CASSLGPLKGYTF. For the CDR3, the DNA is TGTGCCAGCAGTTTGGGCCCTTTAAAAGGCTACACCTTC.

This chain links TRBV2 with TRBJ2-5, with D perhaps matching TRBD1 or TRBD2 (5 bases each). The CDR3 is made up of 14 amino acids. Trimming took 7 bases from V and 5 from J, leaving 17 bases between them. Germline V gene lookup returns CDR1 SNHLY and CDR2 FYNNEI. The CDR3 DNA is TGTGCCAGCACTGTCGGGACGCCGCGGGAGACCCAGTACTTC. It yields the protein CASTVGTPRETQYF.

The CDR3 DNA sequence: TGTGCCAGCAGCGGGACAGGACGGAACACTGAAGCTTTCTTT. Translation: CASSGTGRNTEAFF. The chain couples TRBV4-2 to TRBJ1-1; the match to TRBD1 covers 8 bases. This CDR3 is 14 amino acids long. CDR1 and CDR2 from the germline V gene are LGHNA and YNFKEQ. With V trimmed by 5 bases and J by 1 base, 3 bases remained unmatched.

This clone was seen a few times. Other DNA sequences in the same sample also yield this CDR3. The rearrangement links TRBV5-1 to TRBJ1-5; TRBD1 is a possible D gene (5 bases). The CDR3 is 15 residues long. Germline CDR1 is SGHRS and CDR2 is YFSETQ. The V end lost 0 bases, the J end lost 2 bases, and 9 bases lay between the germline ends. The chain's CDR3 is CASSLVPGGNQPQHF. For the CDR3, the DNA is TGCGCCAGCAGCTTGGTTCCGGGGGGCAATCAGCCCCAGCATTTT.

V and J are TRBV4-3 and TRBJ2-7; TRBD2 is a possible D gene (5 bases). V lost 4 bases and J lost 6, with 10 bases in between. Germline V gene sequence: CDR1 LGHNA, CDR2 YSLEER. This CDR3 is 12 amino acids long. CDR3: CASSPQAGEQYF. The CDR3 DNA sequence: TGCGCCAGCAGCCCCCAGGCGGGCGAGCAGTACTTC.